Here is one T cell receptor beta chain with its context. Its matching antigen is unknown. The sample comes from a study of follicular helper T cells after annual influenza vaccination. Sequenced by immunoSEQ multiplex PCR; TCRdb stores in-frame clones only, minus some. The repertoire consists of approximately 15,000 clones, with under 80% occurring once and the leading ten covering roughly 0.45%. Trimming removed 3 bases from V and 0 bases from J, with 4 bases in between. Looked up from germline, CDR1 is SGHTA and CDR2 is FQGNSA. The CDR3 spans 13 residues. Time point indicated: 2014-2015 season, pre-vaccination. Points from the study as a whole: ICOS-CD38- cTfh most often held earlier Day 7 ICOS+CD38+ clones.

The genes are TRBV7-2 and TRBJ2-3; no clear D. The specimen was CXCR5- memory CD4+ T cells sorted from blood, collected on the day of influenza vaccination. The source of this sequence is an adult who received the influenza vaccine. This CDR3 is CASSFLSTDTQYF. CDR3 sequence (DNA): TGTGCCAGCAGCTTTCTTAGCACAGATACGCAGTATTTT.